What follows are 13 T cell receptor beta chains derived from one specimen sequenced in a study of CXCR3-negative and CXCR3-positive naive CD8 T cells. With UMI labels, 5' RACE was used to prepare the TRB cDNA libraries. From the 5' RACE reads, TCRdb lists one entry per CDR3 protein and no DNA. The sample holds 6,000 to 8,000 distinct CDR3 sequences. The material sequenced was naive CXCR3- CD8+ T cells from blood. Noted subset: CD45RO-CCR7+CD27+CD95- naive CD8+ T cells lacking CXCR3 (TNR3-). The receptors were sampled from a human donor in good health. Some clones in this sample may be carry-over from other donors' samples.

The genes are TRBV29-1 and TRBJ2-2. Germline V gene data show CDR1 as SQVTM and CDR2 as ANQGSEA. The length of the CDR3 is 12 residues. The CDR3 loop is CSVEEGTGELFF.

The rearrangement joins TRBV27 to TRBJ1-4. The CDR3 covers 16 residues. Germline CDR1 and CDR2: MNHEY and SMNVEV (reference sequence). CDR3 amino acids: CASSLEYGRTNEKLFF.

This clonotype is deemed medium-sized by its frequency. This chain uses TRBV10-3 with TRBJ2-1; TCRdb names TRBD1, which stays unverified in the absence of DNA. Germline CDR1 and CDR2: ENHRY and SYGVKD. The CDR3 sequence is 14 residues long. Here the CDR3 reads CAISGQGSYNEQFF.

J is TRBJ2-1 and V is TRBV4-1; as DNA is missing, the TRBD1 call by TCRdb cannot be tested. CDR3 size: 16 residues. The germline gives CDR1 MGHRA, CDR2 YSYEKL. The CDR3 here is CASSPVPGQGGGEQFF.

Considering frequency, this clonotype is medium-sized. The chain employs TRBV11-2 and TRBJ2-4; the TCRdb D gene call, TRBD1, has no DNA to confirm it. The CDR3 is made up of 14 amino acids. CDR1 and CDR2 from the germline V gene are SGHAT and FQNNGV. The CDR3 is CASSLGPGDNIQYF.

This clonotype is deemed medium-sized by its frequency. This chain connects TRBV28 to TRBJ1-4; TCRdb proposes TRBD1, but this gene call is untestable without DNA. Germline CDR1 MDHEN, CDR2 SYDVKM. The CDR3 length is 15 residues. Here the CDR3 reads CASSFTGTGGEKLFF.

This clonotype is deemed medium-sized (0.01 to 0.1%) by its frequency. The chain couples TRBV7-9 to TRBJ1-5. The CDR3 has 15 amino acids. The germline V gene has CDR1 SEHNR and CDR2 FQNEAQ (reference sequence). The chain's CDR3 is CASSLGGYSNQPQHF.

This clonotype is labeled medium-sized (0.01 to 0.1%) based on frequency. The genes are TRBV10-3 and TRBJ1-1. The CDR3 totals 14 residues. The V gene's germline CDR1 is ENHRY and CDR2 SYGVKD. CDR3: CAISEVGEGTEAFF.

CDR3: CSVAPQGSTEAFF. This chain connects TRBV29-1 to TRBJ1-1; TCRdb's D gene call, TRBD1, goes unchecked for lack of DNA. From germline, CDR1 is SQVTM and CDR2 ANQGSEA. CDR3 size: 13 residues.

CDR3 in amino acids: CSALTRDGANVLTF. The V and J genes are TRBV29-1 and TRBJ2-6; lacking DNA, the TRBD1 call made by TCRdb goes unchecked. This CDR3 is built from 14 residues. Looked up from germline, CDR1 is SQVTM and CDR2 is ANQGSEA.

The gene calls are TRBV5-1 and TRBJ2-1. The CDR3 has 12 residues. Germline V gives CDR1 SGHRS, CDR2 YFSETQ. This CDR3 reads CASSFAPDEQFF.

The chain joins TRBV20-1 to TRBJ2-7; TCRdb designates TRBD1, a call that cannot be tested without DNA. Germline-derived CDR1 and CDR2 are DFQATT and SNEGSKA (reference sequence). CDR3 size: 15 residues. CDR3 sequence: CSARASGQVTYEQYF.

This clonotype ranks as medium-sized (0.01 to 0.1%) in terms of frequency. V is TRBV7-7 and J is TRBJ2-1. From germline, CDR1 is SSHAT and CDR2 FNYEAQ (reference sequence). The CDR3 sequence is 15 residues long. CDR3 in amino acids: CASSLAGSSYNEQFF.